This is a list of T cell receptor beta chains from one sample in a study of T-cell memory formation after mild COVID-19. TCRdb reanalysed the 5' RACE reads using MiXCR and keeps one entry per CDR3 protein. The data show approximately 500,000 distinct CDR3 sequences, with about 23% seen just once and 12% held by the top ten. The sample consisted of PBMCs or a T cell subset sorted from them (not recorded which). These receptors were taken from an adult woman who had mild COVID-19 (a few samples of this study predate the infection). Cell type and time point are not known. The conserved cysteine and the conserved F or W are not part of the CDR3 here. Each record gives: J gene, V gene, CDR3 protein.

j_call: TRBJ2-1; v_call: TRBV11-3; cdr3_aa: ASSPGGLAHEQF
j_call: TRBJ2-7; v_call: TRBV21-1; cdr3_aa: ASSGPWFSSYEQY
j_call: TRBJ1-6; v_call: TRBV20-1; cdr3_aa: SARSGTGNSPLH
j_call: TRBJ2-1; v_call: TRBV27; cdr3_aa: ASSPRLAGPHNEQF
j_call: TRBJ1-5; v_call: TRBV12-5; cdr3_aa: ASGSTGVAQPQH
j_call: TRBJ2-2; v_call: TRBV4-3; cdr3_aa: ASSQRSGTVTGELF
j_call: TRBJ2-2; v_call: TRBV24-1; cdr3_aa: ATSDLVTNTGELF
j_call: TRBJ2-5; v_call: TRBV4-3; cdr3_aa: ASSRPGGPEETQY
j_call: TRBJ2-1; v_call: TRBV20-1; cdr3_aa: SAPSGGSSYNEQF
j_call: TRBJ1-2; v_call: TRBV5-1; cdr3_aa: ASSLVGGYGYT
j_call: TRBJ1-1; v_call: TRBV5-1; cdr3_aa: ASSLVEGGYTEAF
j_call: TRBJ1-1; v_call: TRBV12-3/TRBV12-4; cdr3_aa: ASSGGGSTEAF
j_call: TRBJ2-3; v_call: TRBV7-2; cdr3_aa: ASSRTSGDTDTQY
j_call: TRBJ1-5; v_call: TRBV5-6; cdr3_aa: ASSLGEGSNQPQH
j_call: TRBJ2-4; v_call: TRBV5-6; cdr3_aa: ASSLESGGVNIQY
j_call: TRBJ2-1; v_call: TRBV30; cdr3_aa: AGLPAGAGDEQF
j_call: TRBJ1-1; v_call: TRBV10-3; cdr3_aa: AAQTGGAGAEAF
j_call: TRBJ2-1; v_call: TRBV2; cdr3_aa: ASSDGVINEQF
j_call: TRBJ2-7; v_call: TRBV5-6; cdr3_aa: ASSLFGQEGLIEQY
j_call: TRBJ1-3; v_call: TRBV28; cdr3_aa: ASSPTDSARNTIY
j_call: TRBJ2-3; v_call: TRBV20-1; cdr3_aa: SARDLEAGLPTYTQY
j_call: TRBJ1-4; v_call: TRBV7-2; cdr3_aa: ASSLEVRSNEKLF
j_call: TRBJ2-3; v_call: TRBV14; cdr3_aa: ASSQSYLGTQY
j_call: TRBJ2-1; v_call: TRBV7-2; cdr3_aa: ASSTWTLNEQF
j_call: TRBJ2-1; v_call: TRBV5-1; cdr3_aa: ASSSRGPGDEQF
j_call: TRBJ1-2; v_call: TRBV19; cdr3_aa: ASSIGGGSGTKGGYT
j_call: TRBJ2-1; v_call: TRBV12-3/TRBV12-4; cdr3_aa: ASSTRGAISSYNEQF
j_call: TRBJ2-1; v_call: TRBV5-5; cdr3_aa: ASSSEKLAGEQF
j_call: TRBJ1-5; v_call: TRBV20-1; cdr3_aa: SASDPRGTGGNQPQH
j_call: TRBJ2-5; v_call: TRBV11-2; cdr3_aa: ASTSRQETQY
j_call: TRBJ2-3; v_call: TRBV6-2/TRBV6-3; cdr3_aa: ASSYYRVTDTQY
j_call: TRBJ2-1; v_call: TRBV12-3/TRBV12-4; cdr3_aa: ASSRPGTEGYNEQF
j_call: TRBJ2-2; v_call: TRBV12-3/TRBV12-4; cdr3_aa: ASSSFGGELF
j_call: TRBJ1-4; v_call: TRBV7-9; cdr3_aa: ASSPAMGGFNEKLF
j_call: TRBJ2-1; v_call: TRBV29-1; cdr3_aa: SVYGAPGNEQF
j_call: TRBJ1-1; v_call: TRBV19; cdr3_aa: ASRMSYYGPTEAF
j_call: TRBJ2-1; v_call: TRBV20-1; cdr3_aa: SARGREGSYNEQF
j_call: TRBJ1-6; v_call: TRBV29-1; cdr3_aa: SDRDRRDSPLH
j_call: TRBJ2-7; v_call: TRBV5-4; cdr3_aa: ASSLGAGIYEQY
j_call: TRBJ2-3; v_call: TRBV4-1; cdr3_aa: ASSQSSGITDTQY
j_call: TRBJ2-1; v_call: TRBV7-9; cdr3_aa: ASSLALSGTSYEQF
j_call: TRBJ1-1; v_call: TRBV6-1; cdr3_aa: ASSDEGMGQSEAF
j_call: TRBJ2-1; v_call: TRBV5-1; cdr3_aa: ASSSAPGGNNEQF
j_call: TRBJ1-1; v_call: TRBV7-9; cdr3_aa: ASSLLVAGGTEAF
j_call: TRBJ2-1; v_call: TRBV19; cdr3_aa: ASSIGGLAGVYEQF
j_call: TRBJ2-3; v_call: TRBV7-3; cdr3_aa: ASSYGLAGEDTQY
j_call: TRBJ2-5; v_call: TRBV9; cdr3_aa: ASSVGYGGTQETQY
j_call: TRBJ2-1; v_call: TRBV7-6; cdr3_aa: ASSSTSGTSAYNEQF
j_call: TRBJ2-7; v_call: TRBV12-3/TRBV12-4; cdr3_aa: ASSSTGTGVYEQY
j_call: TRBJ2-7; v_call: TRBV28; cdr3_aa: ASSLVPDEQY
j_call: TRBJ2-1; v_call: TRBV7-3; cdr3_aa: ASSLGLAGTYNEQF
j_call: TRBJ2-7; v_call: TRBV20-1; cdr3_aa: SARGGTSNEQY
j_call: TRBJ2-7; v_call: TRBV7-9; cdr3_aa: ASSNLGLSSGGLTTYEQY